This TCR beta chain was retrieved from a study of identifying expanded T cells in peripheral blood. The CDR3 has 17 residues. Germline CDR1 is MDHEN and CDR2 is SYDVKM. The trim removed 6 bases at V and 1 base at J, leaving 10 bases unmatched. This clone has only one observation. Antigen specificity is unknown. Produced via immunoSEQ multiplex PCR; TCRdb's table is partial and in-frame only. This table has around 68,000 clones, around 87% appearing once. Study results and limitations: Clone count variance between roughly 2-week samples rose with total template count. About 1.2 clones differed between technical replicates, versus around 15 and 18 over time.

The J gene is TRBJ2-3, the V gene TRBV28, with 10 bases that match TRBD2. The sequence was collected from a person aged 18 to 75 in good health. The source material was blood. The DNA of the CDR3 is TGTGCCAGCAGCAAGCACGCTCTAGCGGGGGGCACAGATACGCAGTATTTT. Its translation: CASSKHALAGGTDTQYF.